These 24 T cell receptor beta chains were sequenced from one sample in a study of blood T cell repertoires in COVID-19. Sequencing used immunoSEQ multiplex PCR; TCRdb keeps in-frame clones, though not all of them. The sample carries about 180,000 clones, over 60% recorded once. Sequenced sample: peripheral blood. These receptor sequences come from a woman aged 70-85 years with acute or convalescent COVID-19.

The chain couples TRBV5-1 to TRBJ1-1; 11 bases map to TRBD1. Germline CDR1 reads SGHRS; CDR2 reads YFSETQ. This CDR3 has 20 amino acids. With 0 bases clipped from V and 0 bases from J, the junction kept 13 bases outside the gene matches. The CDR3 protein is CASSLAGQGAGGALNTEAFF. CDR3 DNA sequence: TGCGCCAGCAGCTTGGCTGGACAGGGGGCCGGGGGTGCGTTGAACACTGAAGCTTTCTTT.

The chain combines TRBV9 with TRBJ1-1; a possible D gene is TRBD1 (5 bases). This CDR3 spans 14 amino acids. Trimming took off 3 bases at V and 1 base at J, with 10 bases between the two ends. Germline V gives CDR1 SGDLS, CDR2 YYNGEE. CDR3 region: CASSGHRKNTEAFF. The DNA for the CDR3 is TGTGCCAGCAGCGGACACAGGAAGAACACTGAAGCTTTCTTT.

The J gene is TRBJ1-6, the V gene TRBV3-1 (or the pseudogene TRBV3-2), with 10 bases that match TRBD1. Trimming took 3 bases from V and 7 from J; bases not matched to a gene: 6. Germline lookup yields CDR1 LGHDT and CDR2 YNNKEL (reference sequence). CDR3 size: 16 residues. CDR3 in amino acids: CASSHGTGVGNSPLHF. CDR3 DNA: TGTGCCAGCAGCCACGGGACAGGGGTCGGCAATTCACCCCTCCACTTT.

Comments on this clone: Within the sample, other DNA sequences also encode this same CDR3. The chain joins TRBV15 to TRBJ1-5; D remains unclear. CDR1 LNHNV and CDR2 YYDKDF come from the germline V gene (reference sequence). Between the trimmed V and J ends, which lost 0 bases and 6 bases, there was a span of 6 bases. This CDR3 is 13 amino acids long. CDR3 bases: TGTGCCACCAGCAGAGATTTAGCTCAGCCCCAGCATTTT. Amino acids: CATSRDLAQPQHF.

V usage is TRBV9 and J usage is TRBJ1-1; 7 bases are a match to TRBD1. Germline CDR1 SGDLS, CDR2 YYNGEE. The CDR3 totals 14 residues. Trimming at V came to 0 bases and at J to 9 bases, leaving 8 bases not matched to a gene. CDR3 sequence (DNA): TGTGCCAGCAGCGTAGGTTCGTGGGACAGACAAGCTTTCTTT. It is translated as CASSVGSWDRQAFF.

This rearrangement joins TRBV19 to TRBJ1-5, with TRBD1 matching 7 bases. Germline values: CDR1 LNHDA, CDR2 SQIVND (reference sequence). V dropped 8 bases and J dropped 0; count of bases not matched to a gene: 13. This CDR3 is built from 17 residues. CDR3 amino acids: CASRPGQQFYSNQPQHF. The CDR3 bases are TGTGCCAGTCGTCCGGGACAGCAGTTTTATAGCAATCAGCCCCAGCATTTT.

The chain recombines TRBV30 with TRBJ1-6, with D possibly matching TRBD1 (5 bases). The CDR3 extends over 15 amino acids. V lost 0 bases to trimming and J lost 9 bases, with 15 bases between them. Germline assignment: CDR1 GTSNPN and CDR2 SVGIG (reference sequence). CDR3 bases: TGTGCCTGGAGTGTTTTAGCCAGGGAAGGTTCACCCCTCCACTTT. This codes for CAWSVLAREGSPLHF.

V usage is TRBV19 and J usage is TRBJ1-1; D gene unclear. With 2 bases removed from V and 4 bases from J, the gap between germline ends came to 8 bases. The germline V gene encodes CDR1 LNHDA and CDR2 SQIVND (reference sequence). This CDR3 comprises 13 residues. For the CDR3, the DNA is TGTGCCAGTAGTATAAGCCAGCGCACTGAAGCTTTCTTT. Translation: CASSISQRTEAFF.

The rearrangement uses TRBV19 and TRBJ1-5; 7 bases are shared with TRBD1. The V and J ends lost 5 bases and 3 bases, in that order; junction bases with no gene match: 10. The germline V gene has CDR1 LNHDA and CDR2 SQIVND (reference sequence). The CDR3 runs to 16 residues. The CDR3 bases are TGTGCCAGTAGTCTAAGACACAGGGGCGACAATCAGCCCCAGCATTTT. It is translated as CASSLRHRGDNQPQHF.

The chain is built from TRBV15 and TRBJ2-3; 8 bases map to TRBD1. The CDR3 has 16 residues. Germline V gives CDR1 LNHNV, CDR2 YYDKDF (reference sequence). Losses at the gene ends were 2 bases for V and 4 bases for J; bases not matched to a gene: 8. The CDR3 loop is CATSRTTGVDADTQYF. The CDR3 DNA is TGTGCCACCAGCAGAACGACAGGGGTGGATGCAGATACGCAGTATTTT.

The chain uses TRBV29-1 and TRBJ1-2, with 9 nucleotides matching TRBD1. The V segment lost 6 bases and the J segment 5 bases; nucleotides outside the gene matches: 16. The CDR3 sequence is 16 residues long. Germline V gene sequence: CDR1 SQVTM, CDR2 ANQGSEA. CDR3 bases: TGCAGCGTGGGTAGACAGGGGGAAGTTGGAAGATATGGCTACACCTTC. It is translated as CSVGRQGEVGRYGYTF.

V and J are TRBV20-1 and TRBJ2-7, with no clear D. Trimming removed 3 bases from V and 2 bases from J, with 11 bases in between. CDR1 is DFQATT and CDR2 is SNEGSKA in the germline V gene (reference sequence). This CDR3 has 13 residues. The CDR3 coding sequence is TGCAGTGCTAGTAGTCCAGGAACCTACGAGCAGTACTTC. Encoded protein: CSASSPGTYEQYF.

V gene TRBV7-9 combines with J gene TRBJ2-5, with 7 bases identical to TRBD1. The germline CDR1 and CDR2 sequences are SEHNR and FQNEAQ (reference sequence). V shed 5 bases, J shed 2 bases, and the junction held 8 bases outside the gene matches. CDR3 size: 15 residues. The CDR3 DNA is TGTGCCAGCAGCCCGCGAGGGGGCGGGCAAGAGACCCAGTACTTC. Its translation is CASSPRGGGQETQYF. The whole variable domain, filled in from reference TRBV7-9 and TRBJ2-5, reads DTGVSQNPRHKITKRGQNVTFRCDPISEHNRLYWYRQTLGQGPEFLTYFQNEAQLEKSRLLSDRFSAERPKGSFSTLEIQRTEQGDSAMYLCASSPRGGGQETQYFGPGTRLLVL.

V gene TRBV6-1 combines with J gene TRBJ2-7, with 9 bases matching TRBD1. Trimming took 6 bases from V and 5 from J; bases not matched to a gene: 11. This CDR3 is built from 15 residues. The germline V gene encodes CDR1 MNHNS and CDR2 SASEGT. This CDR3 is CASSRNRDRVHEQYF. The DNA of the CDR3 is TGTGCCAGCAGCAGGAACCGGGACAGGGTCCACGAGCAGTACTTC.

V is TRBV15 and J is TRBJ2-5; 9 bases align to TRBD1. In germline, CDR1 is LNHNV, CDR2 YYDKDF (reference sequence). V shed 1 base, J shed 2 bases, and the junction held 5 bases outside the gene matches. The CDR3 runs 16 residues. This CDR3 reads CATSRGTGAVQETQYF. DNA of the CDR3: TGTGCCACCAGCAGAGGGACAGGGGCCGTTCAAGAGACCCAGTACTTC. Supplemented by reference TRBV15 and TRBJ2-5, the full variable domain reads DAMVIQNPRYQVTQFGKPVTLSCSQTLNHNVMYWYQQKSSQAPKLLFHYYDKDFNNEADTPDNFQSRRPNTSFCFLDIRSPGLGDTAMYLCATSRGTGAVQETQYFGPGTRLLVL.

The chain recombines TRBV7-9 with TRBJ1-2; 10 positions agree with TRBD1. V was clipped by 4 bases and J by 7 bases; unmatched bases: 18. Germline V lookup: CDR1 SEHNR, CDR2 FQNEAQ (reference sequence). This CDR3 has 18 amino acids. CDR3 protein: CASSSLRDRGGGSLGYTF. The DNA for the CDR3 is TGTGCCAGCAGCTCCCTACGGGACAGGGGAGGAGGCAGCCTTGGCTACACCTTC.

The chain links TRBV4-1 to TRBJ1-2; possibly TRBD1 for D (5 bases). CDR1 and CDR2 (germline): MGHRA, YSYEKL. V dropped 1 base and J dropped 0 bases, with 12 bases sitting between them. The CDR3 contains 16 residues. Here the CDR3 reads CASSQGPGRTNYGYTF. CDR3 sequence (DNA): TGCGCCAGCAGCCAAGGTCCAGGGCGTACTAACTATGGCTACACCTTC.

V is TRBV4-2 and J is TRBJ2-7; weak D call: TRBD2 (6 bases). CDR1 and CDR2 (germline): LGHNA, YNFKEQ. Trimming took 1 base from V and 1 from J, leaving 11 bases between them. This CDR3 has 15 amino acids. The CDR3 DNA follows: TGTGCCAGCAGCCAAGTAACGACTAGTTCCTACGAGCAGTACTTC. Protein product: CASSQVTTSSYEQYF.

The gene calls are TRBV15 and TRBJ2-7, with 7 bases aligning to TRBD2. V trimming: 1 base; J trimming: 2 bases; junction bases outside the gene matches: 5. The CDR3 has 15 amino acids. The germline V gene has CDR1 LNHNV and CDR2 YYDKDF (reference sequence). The CDR3 is CATSRGGGSTYEQYF. For the CDR3, the DNA is TGTGCCACCAGCAGAGGTGGCGGGAGTACCTACGAGCAGTACTTC.

This chain joins TRBV15 and TRBJ1-1; D call uncertain. Germline assignment: CDR1 LNHNV and CDR2 YYDKDF (reference sequence). V was clipped by 1 base and J by 3 bases, with 15 bases between them. The CDR3 loop spans 16 amino acids. The CDR3 sequence is CATSRGPAAGDTEAFF. The CDR3 DNA reads as TGTGCCACCAGCAGAGGACCTGCGGCGGGCGACACTGAAGCTTTCTTT.

The gene calls are TRBV10-3 and TRBJ1-1, with a tentative D call TRBD1 (6 bases). This CDR3 comprises 15 residues. From germline, CDR1 is ENHRY and CDR2 SYGVKD. Trimming removed 3 bases from V and 4 bases from J, with 15 bases in between. The DNA of the CDR3 is TGTGCCATCAGTGACGCGGGGGGCGCGAGCACTGAAGCTTTCTTT. As protein: CAISDAGGASTEAFF.

The CDR3 reads CASSLQGFDIQYF. The CDR3 bases are TGTGCCAGCAGTCTACAGGGTTTTGACATTCAGTACTTC. The chain couples TRBV12-3 or TRBV12-4 to TRBJ2-4; tentative D call: TRBD1 (6 bases). The germline V and J ends were trimmed by 5 bases and 8 bases, with 13 bases remaining between them. The CDR3 has 13 amino acids.

This clone was found once. The chain combines TRBV5-6 with TRBJ2-5; D is ambiguous. V lost 2 bases to trimming and J lost 3 bases, with 11 bases between them. Germline V gene lookup returns CDR1 SGHDT and CDR2 YYEEEE. The CDR3 consists of 14 residues. The CDR3 here is CASSFTRLEETQYF. The CDR3 bases are TGTGCCAGCAGCTTTACACGATTGGAAGAGACCCAGTACTTC.

This clone was detected a few times. The chain joins TRBV5-1 to TRBJ2-3; TRBD2 matches 8 bases. The trim removed 0 bases at V and 3 bases at J, leaving 3 bases unmatched. CDR1 SGHRS and CDR2 YFSETQ come from the germline V gene. This CDR3 is 15 amino acids long. As DNA, the CDR3 is TGCGCCAGCAGCTTGGGGGCTAGCGGGACAGATACGCAGTATTTT. This sequence encodes CASSLGASGTDTQYF.